The 25 T cell receptor beta chains presented below share a single source sample, sequenced in a study of T cell responses to AZD1222 COVID-19 vaccine. Clones were sequenced by immunoSEQ multiplex PCR, and TCRdb holds only the in-frame ones, with some missing. The profile shows 100,000 to 150,000 clones, just over 90% of them singletons. This sample comprised peripheral blood, obtained on day 0 of AZD1222 vaccination. The receptors were gathered from an adult in good health.

The gene calls are TRBV4-2 and TRBJ2-7; D unclear. CDR1 is LGHNA, CDR2 YNFKEQ, per germline. The CDR3 loop spans 15 amino acids. The V end was cut by 0 bases, the J end by 0 bases, with 9 bases between. The CDR3 DNA reads TGTGCCAGCAGCCAAGATCCCGACGGCTCCTACGAGCAGTACTTC. Translation gives CASSQDPDGSYEQYF.

The gene calls are TRBV6-5 and TRBJ1-5; D unclear. This CDR3 spans 13 amino acids. CDR1 MNHEY and CDR2 SVGAGI come from the germline V gene. V was clipped by 7 bases and J by 3 bases, with 10 bases between them. The DNA of the CDR3 is TGTGCCAGCAATCCCGGAAACAATCAGCCCCAGCATTTT. It encodes CASNPGNNQPQHF.

This clone was seen once. CDR3 protein: CAWSVKGLDQPQHF. CDR3 in DNA: TGTGCCTGGAGTGTGAAGGGGCTCGATCAGCCCCAGCATTTT. The chain uses TRBV30 and TRBJ1-5; D may be TRBD1 (5 bases). The CDR3 runs 14 residues. Trimming left V 0 bases short and J 5 bases short, with 11 bases between. Germline V gene sequence: CDR1 GTSNPN, CDR2 SVGIG (reference sequence).

This chain joins TRBV4-3 and TRBJ1-1, with 7 nucleotides matching TRBD1. The V and J ends lost 1 base and 0 bases, in that order; junction bases with no gene match: 5. Germline loops: CDR1 LGHNA, CDR2 YSLEER. There are 16 residues in the CDR3. The chain's CDR3 is CASSQVGTEMNTEAFF. In nucleotides, the CDR3 is TGCGCCAGCAGCCAAGTCGGGACAGAAATGAACACTGAAGCTTTCTTT.

The chain has TRBV7-3 and TRBJ2-3; either TRBD1 or TRBD2 may supply D (5 bases each). Germline assignment: CDR1 SGHTA and CDR2 FQGTGA. The length of the CDR3 is 16 residues. The ends were cut back, 2 bases at V and 2 bases at J, with 14 bases in the middle. The DNA for the CDR3 is TGTGCCAGCAGCTTAGGCCCTCTGGGGGACACAGATACGCAGTATTTT. It specifies CASSLGPLGDTDTQYF.

The chain carries TRBV12-3 or TRBV12-4 and TRBJ1-2; D not certain. The CDR3 consists of 13 residues. V lost 6 bases and J 3 bases, leaving 11 bases between the germline ends. CDR3: CASRPDSDYGYTF. For the CDR3, the DNA is TGTGCCAGCAGACCCGACTCCGACTATGGCTACACCTTC.

The chain links TRBV18 to TRBJ1-2; D unclear. CDR1 KGHSH and CDR2 LQKENI come from the germline V gene. Deletions cut 3 bases from V and 4 bases from J, with 12 bases between. The CDR3 is made up of 14 amino acids. Here the CDR3 reads CASSPSIAGYGYTF. CDR3 coding DNA: TGTGCCAGCTCACCGTCGATCGCGGGCTATGGCTACACCTTC.

This clone was detected only once. The V and J genes are TRBV5-6 and TRBJ1-2; D remains unclear. V was cut by 3 bases and J by 5 bases, with 17 bases left in between. This CDR3 contains 15 residues. Germline lookup yields CDR1 SGHDT and CDR2 YYEEEE. The chain's CDR3 is CASSSRGSHIYGYTF. The CDR3 nucleotides are TGTGCCAGCAGCTCCCGTGGGTCCCACATTTATGGCTACACCTTC.

A few counts support this clone. The rearrangement links TRBV4-1 to TRBJ2-2, with 8 positions matching TRBD2. The CDR3 contains 16 residues. V lost 8 bases to trimming and J lost 0 bases; unmatched junction nucleotides: 8. CDR1 is MGHRA, CDR2 YSYEKL, per germline. The CDR3 here is CASLNTGLANTGELFF. The CDR3 DNA follows: TGCGCCAGCCTTAATACGGGACTAGCGAACACCGGGGAGCTGTTTTTT.

The chain has TRBV27 and TRBJ2-7; 8 nucleotides agree with TRBD2. Germline V gene data show CDR1 as MNHEY and CDR2 as SMNVEV (reference sequence). V shed 5 bases and J 3 bases; nucleotides not matched to a gene: 6. The CDR3 covers 14 residues. CDR3 nucleotide sequence: TGTGCCAGCAGTCAGACTAGCGTGGGCTACGAGCAGTACTTC. It specifies CASSQTSVGYEQYF.

The CDR3 DNA reads as TGTGCCAGCTCCCCCCCGGCGGCTACGCAGTATTTT. Translated: CASSPPAATQYF. The V gene is TRBV18, the J gene TRBJ2-3; no reliable D call. With 6 bases removed from V and 8 bases from J, the gap between germline ends came to 12 bases. CDR1 is KGHSH, CDR2 LQKENI, per germline. This CDR3 contains 12 residues.

CDR3 loop: CAISLDRGYGYTF. CDR3 nucleotide sequence: TGTGCCATCAGCCTAGACAGGGGCTATGGCTACACCTTC. The V call is TRBV10-3, the J call TRBJ1-2; 8 bases line up with TRBD1. CDR1 and CDR2 from the germline V gene are ENHRY and SYGVKD. V shed 6 bases and J 4 bases; nucleotides not matched to a gene: 4. CDR3 size: 13 residues.

The rearrangement uses TRBV7-8 and TRBJ2-5; tentatively, D is TRBD1 (6 bases). Germline CDR1 and CDR2: SGHVS and FQNEAQ. V gave up 5 bases and J gave up 3 bases, with 7 bases separating them. The CDR3 is 12 amino acids. CDR3 region: CASSRTEETQYF. CDR3 coding DNA: TGTGCCAGCAGCCGGACAGAAGAGACCCAGTACTTC.

V and J are TRBV4-1 and TRBJ1-2, with a tentative D call TRBD1 (5 bases). V lost 0 bases to trimming and J lost 5 bases, with 13 bases between them. CDR3 size: 15 residues. CDR1 and CDR2 from the germline V gene are MGHRA and YSYEKL. The CDR3 coding sequence is TGCGCCAGCAGCCAAGAGTTTCGGGGGAGGTATGGCTACACCTTC. Translation: CASSQEFRGRYGYTF.

The chain is built from TRBV28 and TRBJ2-7, with TRBD1 identical over 7 bases. CDR3 length: 12 residues. CDR1 and CDR2 from the germline V gene are MDHEN and SYDVKM. V gave up 7 bases and J gave up 4 bases; unmatched junction bases: 4. The CDR3 region has the DNA TGTGCCAGCACCGACAGGGCTTACGAGCAGTACTTC. Translating it yields CASTDRAYEQYF.

This clone occurred once. The chain couples TRBV6-5 to TRBJ1-4; D remains ambiguous. CDR3 length: 13 amino acids. Germline lookup yields CDR1 MNHEY and CDR2 SVGAGI. V was cut by 8 bases and J by 3 bases, with 10 bases left in between. CDR3 sequence: CASRRAANEKLFF. CDR3 in DNA: TGTGCCAGCCGCCGAGCAGCTAATGAAAAACTGTTTTTT.

The chain employs TRBV29-1 and TRBJ2-7, with TRBD1 matching 10 bases. The V segment lost 6 bases and the J segment 6 bases; nucleotides outside the gene matches: 17. Germline assignment: CDR1 SQVTM and CDR2 ANQGSEA. The CDR3 length is 16 residues. CDR3 loop: CSVGSHGTGAPTEQYF. CDR3 in DNA: TGCAGCGTCGGATCCCATGGGACAGGGGCCCCTACCGAGCAGTACTTC.

This chain joins TRBV30 and TRBJ1-3, with 9 bases that match TRBD1. The ends lost 5 bases at V and 4 bases at J; junction bases unmatched: 6. The CDR3 extends over 14 amino acids. CDR1 and CDR2 (germline): GTSNPN, SVGIG (reference sequence). CDR3 bases: TGTGCCTGGCAACAGGGGGCGCAGGGAAACACCATATATTTT. Translated: CAWQQGAQGNTIYF.

This chain links TRBV7-2 with TRBJ2-6; D may be TRBD1 or TRBD2 (6 bases each). Germline V gene sequence: CDR1 SGHTA, CDR2 FQGNSA. Trimming left V 4 bases short and J 0 bases short, with 13 bases between. The CDR3 covers 17 residues. The CDR3 loop is CASSWFGGGSGANVLTF. In DNA, the CDR3 is TGTGCCAGCAGCTGGTTCGGAGGGGGCTCTGGGGCCAACGTCCTGACTTTC. Full variable domain (remainder filled in from reference TRBV7-2 and TRBJ2-6): GAGVSQSPSNKVTEKGKDVELRCDPISGHTALYWYRQSLGQGLEFLIYFQGNSAPDKSGLPSDRFSAERTGGSVSTLTIQRTQQEDSAVYLCASSWFGGGSGANVLTFGAGSRLTVL.

This sequence joins TRBV10-2 and TRBJ2-2, with 7 bases that match TRBD2. Trimming took 9 bases from V and 3 from J; bases not matched to a gene: 13. CDR3 length: 16 amino acids. Germline V gene data show CDR1 as WSHSY and CDR2 as SAAADI. Here the CDR3 DNA reads TGCGCCAGTGGGGGAGGGGAGATAAGATACACCGGGGAGCTGTTTTTT. Protein: CASGGGEIRYTGELFF.

The J gene is TRBJ1-1, the V gene TRBV7-6, with D hard to call. This CDR3 spans 15 amino acids. The germline V gene encodes CDR1 SGHVS and CDR2 FNYEAQ. With 5 bases removed from V and 0 bases from J, the gap between germline ends came to 13 bases. The CDR3, as DNA: TGTGCCAGCAGCCCTGACCGAGGGCTGAACACTGAAGCTTTCTTT. This translates into CASSPDRGLNTEAFF.

The chain employs TRBV7-5 and TRBJ2-2; no check of the table's D call, TRBD1, against the DNA was made. TRBV7-5 has pseudogene status. CDR3 size: 16 residues. DNA for the CDR3: TGTGCCAGAAGCGCACGACAGGGTTGGGACACCGGGGAGCTGTTTTTT. Its protein is CARSARQGWDTGELFF.

The chain combines TRBV4-3 with TRBJ1-5; 7 bases fit TRBD1. The CDR3 totals 17 residues. Germline-derived CDR1 and CDR2 are LGHNA and YSLEER. V was pared by 4 bases and J by 5 bases, with 14 bases of the junction left unmatched. CDR3 in amino acids: CASSPGPGTAGHQPQHF. The CDR3 region has the DNA TGCGCCAGCAGCCCGGGTCCCGGGACAGCGGGACATCAGCCCCAGCATTTT.

The chain combines TRBV28 with TRBJ1-3; TRBD1 matches 8 bases. The CDR3 has 18 amino acids. The germline V gene encodes CDR1 MDHEN and CDR2 SYDVKM. The ends lost 4 bases at V and 0 bases at J; junction bases unmatched: 11. The CDR3: CASSSTGAPLSSGNTIYF. CDR3 sequence (DNA): TGTGCCAGCAGTTCGACAGGGGCGCCTTTGAGCTCTGGAAACACCATATATTTT.

The chain joins TRBV5-1 to TRBJ1-1; unclear D gene. In germline, CDR1 is SGHRS, CDR2 YFSETQ. This CDR3 comprises 13 residues. The V end was cut by 1 base, the J end by 2 bases, with 6 bases between. As DNA, the CDR3 is TGCGCCAGCAGCTTGAAAGCTAACACTGAAGCTTTCTTT. It is translated as CASSLKANTEAFF.